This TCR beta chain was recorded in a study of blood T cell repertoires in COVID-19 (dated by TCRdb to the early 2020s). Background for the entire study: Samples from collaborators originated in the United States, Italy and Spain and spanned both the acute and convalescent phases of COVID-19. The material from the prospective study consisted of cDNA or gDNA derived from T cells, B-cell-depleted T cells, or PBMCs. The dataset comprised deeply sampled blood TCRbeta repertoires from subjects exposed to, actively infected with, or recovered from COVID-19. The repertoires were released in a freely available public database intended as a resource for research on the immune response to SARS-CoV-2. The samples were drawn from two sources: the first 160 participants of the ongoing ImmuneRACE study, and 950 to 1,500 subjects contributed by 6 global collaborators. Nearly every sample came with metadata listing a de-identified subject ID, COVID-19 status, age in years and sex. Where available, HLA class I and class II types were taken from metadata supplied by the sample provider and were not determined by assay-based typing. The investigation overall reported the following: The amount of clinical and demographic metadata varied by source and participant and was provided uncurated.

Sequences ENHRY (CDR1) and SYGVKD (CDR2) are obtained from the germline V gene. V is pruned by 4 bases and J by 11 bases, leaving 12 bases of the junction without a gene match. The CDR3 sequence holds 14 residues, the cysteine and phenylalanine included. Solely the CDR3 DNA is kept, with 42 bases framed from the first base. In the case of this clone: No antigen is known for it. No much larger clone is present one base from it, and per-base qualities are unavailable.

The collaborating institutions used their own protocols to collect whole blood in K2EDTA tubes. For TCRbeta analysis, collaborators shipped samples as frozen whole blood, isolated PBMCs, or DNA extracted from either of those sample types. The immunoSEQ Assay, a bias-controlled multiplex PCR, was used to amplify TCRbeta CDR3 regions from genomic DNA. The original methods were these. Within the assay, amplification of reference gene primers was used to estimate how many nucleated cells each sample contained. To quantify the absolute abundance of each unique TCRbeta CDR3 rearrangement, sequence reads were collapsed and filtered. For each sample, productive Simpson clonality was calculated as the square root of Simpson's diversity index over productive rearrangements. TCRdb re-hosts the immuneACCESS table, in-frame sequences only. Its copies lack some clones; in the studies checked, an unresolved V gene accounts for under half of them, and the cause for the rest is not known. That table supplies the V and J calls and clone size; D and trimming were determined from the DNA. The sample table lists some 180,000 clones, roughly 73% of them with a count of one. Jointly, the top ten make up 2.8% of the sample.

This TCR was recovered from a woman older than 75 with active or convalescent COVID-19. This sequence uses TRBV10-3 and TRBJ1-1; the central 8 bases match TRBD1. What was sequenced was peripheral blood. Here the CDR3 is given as CAISVGQGASGAFF. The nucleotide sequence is TGTGCCATCAGTGTTGGGCAGGGGGCTTCTGGTGCTTTCTTT.